The TCR beta chain under discussion was sequenced for a study of tumor-infiltrating lymphocytes in primary liver carcinoma. Regarding the study as a whole: Researchers found tumor-adjacent and tumor-blood pairs overlapped less than tumor region pairs. Blood's top-250-clone fraction was significantly lower than that of tumors (p = 0.039).

This clonotype was recorded once. Its antigen is undetermined. One end of the junction varies from germline; a read error may be responsible. Germline DNA was also extracted, and blood RNA derived from unsorted whole blood. Priming with a constant-region primer yielded TCR beta cDNA from around 0.45 ug total RNA. Three nested multiplex PCR rounds, a slightly modified ARM-PCR method, built the TCR beta libraries. TRBV1-TRBV30 forward primers paired with a C-beta reverse primer drove the first two PCR rounds, roughly 10 cycles each. In TCRdb, the multiplex PCR reads were re-called with MiXCR into one record per CDR3 protein. This sample has 300,000 to 400,000 distinct CDR3 sequences; roughly 61% occur once, and the top ten carry about 6.5%. The CDR3 consists of 13 residues. CDR1 and CDR2 from the germline V gene are SGHAT and FQNNGV.

The TCR originated in a middle-aged man with primary liver carcinoma and hepatitis B virus infection. The chain combines TRBV11-2 with TRBJ2-7; D is unresolved. Material for sequencing was peripheral blood. The CDR3 DNA follows: TGTGCCAGCGGCCTGTCTCAAATTCACGAACAGTACTTC. Its protein product is CASGLSQIHEQYF.